This entry lists 29 T cell receptor beta chains sequenced from one sample in a study of blood T cell repertoires in COVID-19 (TCRdb year 2020). The library relied on the immunoSEQ multiplex PCR assay. Not all clones reach the TCRdb copy of this immuneACCESS table, which keeps in-frame sequences only. Checked studies attribute under half of the gap to unresolved V genes and leave the rest unexplained. The sample data list around 270,000 clones, and about 89% of these were observed just once. The ten largest account for about 0.8% of the sample. Sequencing was done on a sample of peripheral blood. The receptors stem from a man aged 25 to 45 with acute or convalescent COVID-19.

The chain employs TRBV19 and TRBJ2-7; 9 bases line up with TRBD1. The V gene's germline CDR1 is LNHDA and CDR2 SQIVND (reference sequence). This CDR3 has 15 amino acids. The V gene end was trimmed by 4 bases and the J gene end by 3 bases; junction bases not matched to a gene: 7. CDR3 nucleotides: TGTGCCAGTAGTACAGGGACAGGGAAAATCTACGAGCAGTACTTC. Protein product: CASSTGTGKIYEQYF.

The chain joins TRBV6-5 to TRBJ1-6; D perhaps matches TRBD1 (5 bases). The CDR3 runs to 14 residues. Per the germline V gene, CDR1 is MNHEY and CDR2 is SVGAGI. The V end was cut by 7 bases, the J end by 8 bases, with 15 bases between. This CDR3 reads CASTLRGSYSPLHF. The CDR3 DNA follows: TGTGCCAGCACCTTACGGGGGAGTTATTCACCCCTCCACTTT.

This chain connects TRBV7-9 to TRBJ1-1; D unresolved. The length of the CDR3 is 14 residues. The V gene's germline CDR1 is SEHNR and CDR2 FQNEAQ (reference sequence). V lost 5 bases and J 5 bases, leaving 15 bases between the germline ends. The CDR3 sequence is CASSPPTGETEAFF. In DNA form, the CDR3 reads TGTGCCAGCAGCCCTCCCACTGGTGAGACTGAAGCTTTCTTT.

This sequence joins TRBV7-3 and TRBJ2-1; TRBD2 might be the D (5 bases). Trimming shortened V by 3 bases and J by 4 bases, and 10 bases separated the two germline ends. Germline assignment: CDR1 SGHTA and CDR2 FQGTGA. This CDR3 has 14 residues. CDR3 DNA: TGTGCCAGCAGCTTGACCTCGGGATACAATGAGCAGTTCTTC. Protein: CASSLTSGYNEQFF.

This rearrangement joins TRBV5-1 to TRBJ2-1, with D perhaps TRBD1 (5 bases). This CDR3 spans 15 amino acids. V lost 0 bases to trimming and J lost 1 base, with 8 bases between them. Germline V gives CDR1 SGHRS, CDR2 YFSETQ. The CDR3 DNA is TGCGCCAGCAGCTTGGAGGGGTTGTCCTACAATGAGCAGTTCTTC. This gives the protein CASSLEGLSYNEQFF.

This clone was recorded only once. The chain combines TRBV2 with TRBJ2-3; TRBD2 aligns across 11 bases. With V trimmed by 6 bases and J by 4 bases, 9 bases remained unmatched. The CDR3 loop spans 16 amino acids. Germline CDR1 is SNHLY and CDR2 is FYNNEI. Here the CDR3 reads CASSRRLAGLSDTQYF. CDR3 nucleotide sequence: TGTGCCAGCAGCCGGAGACTAGCGGGGTTGTCAGATACGCAGTATTTT.

V and J are TRBV30 and TRBJ2-5, with D possibly being TRBD2 (6 bases). The CDR3 spans 11 residues. V was pared by 0 bases and J by 7 bases, with 6 bases between. CDR1 is GTSNPN and CDR2 is SVGIG in the germline V gene (reference sequence). Here the CDR3 reads CAWSVAGTQYF. The CDR3 DNA sequence: TGTGCCTGGAGTGTAGCGGGGACCCAGTACTTC.

V gene TRBV3-1 (or the pseudogene TRBV3-2) combines with J gene TRBJ1-3, with TRBD1 matching 8 bases. In germline, CDR1 is LGHDT, CDR2 YNNKEL (reference sequence). V lost 2 bases, J lost 5 bases, and 14 bases stayed unmatched. This CDR3 comprises 18 residues. Here the CDR3 DNA reads TGTGCCAGCAGCCAAACTCTCATGGGACAGGAGCCTAGAAACACCATATATTTT. This sequence encodes CASSQTLMGQEPRNTIYF.

V is TRBV28 and J is TRBJ1-5, with a possible D match to TRBD1 (6 bases). Germline V gives CDR1 MDHEN, CDR2 SYDVKM. Trimming stripped 5 bases from V and 7 bases from J, with 15 bases between. This CDR3 has 14 amino acids. The CDR3 is CASSTGGQKQPQHF. DNA of the CDR3: TGTGCCAGCAGTACGGGGGGGCAGAAACAGCCCCAGCATTTT.

The chain recombines TRBV18 with TRBJ2-1, with D possibly being TRBD2 (5 bases). V lost 4 bases, J lost 7 bases, and 8 bases lay in between. Germline CDR1 reads KGHSH; CDR2 reads LQKENI. The CDR3 runs to 12 residues. This chain's CDR3 is CASSRAENEQFF. As DNA, the CDR3 is TGTGCCAGCTCACGAGCGGAGAATGAGCAGTTCTTC.

This rearrangement joins TRBV19 to TRBJ1-2; D unresolved. Germline loops: CDR1 LNHDA, CDR2 SQIVND (reference sequence). The CDR3 spans 15 residues. V lost 4 bases to trimming and J lost 1 base, with 13 bases between them. The CDR3 region has the DNA TGTGCCAGTAGTAGGCATATTAAGAATAACTATGGCTACACCTTC. Amino acids: CASSRHIKNNYGYTF.

The gene calls are TRBV19 and TRBJ1-1; 9 positions match TRBD1. The CDR3 is made up of 15 amino acids. Looked up from germline, CDR1 is LNHDA and CDR2 is SQIVND (reference sequence). The junction had 7 bases not matched to a gene; V was cut back by 5 bases and J by 3 bases. The CDR3 loop is CASSADRGRDTEAFF. The CDR3 DNA reads as TGTGCCAGTAGTGCGGACAGGGGACGGGACACTGAAGCTTTCTTT.

The chain recombines TRBV6-6 with TRBJ1-5, with TRBD1 identical over 12 bases. Germline assignment: CDR1 MNHNY and CDR2 SVGAGI (reference sequence). The CDR3 covers 16 residues. V shed 6 bases and J 6 bases; nucleotides not matched to a gene: 9. CDR3 residues: CASSLGTGGSLQPQHF. The CDR3 coding sequence is TGTGCCAGCAGCCTTGGGACAGGGGGCTCGCTTCAGCCCCAGCATTTT.

The rearrangement links TRBV9 to TRBJ1-1, with 7 bases matching TRBD1. The CDR3 covers 15 residues. J lost 1 base, V lost 3 bases, and 6 bases had no gene match. CDR1 SGDLS and CDR2 YYNGEE come from the germline V gene. CDR3 in amino acids: CASSAIRQGNTEAFF. DNA of the CDR3: TGTGCCAGCAGCGCCATACGACAGGGGAACACTGAAGCTTTCTTT.

The chain combines TRBV6-5 with TRBJ2-2, with D uncertain. Germline CDR1 MNHEY, CDR2 SVGAGI. This CDR3 has 15 amino acids. Trimming left V 8 bases short and J 2 bases short, with 15 bases between. The CDR3 here is CASGQRTPNTGELFF. Here the CDR3 DNA reads TGTGCCAGCGGCCAGCGTACCCCCAACACCGGGGAGCTGTTTTTT.

With respect to this clone: Other DNA sequences of this sample code for an identical CDR3. The genes are TRBV4-2 and TRBJ2-7; 7 nucleotides align to TRBD2. The CDR3 runs to 16 residues. Looked up from germline, CDR1 is LGHNA and CDR2 is YNFKEQ. V was clipped by 1 base and J by 2 bases; unmatched bases: 8. The CDR3 DNA reads as TGTGCCAGCAGCCAAGTCGCTAGCGGAGCCCCCTACGAGCAGTACTTC. Its translation: CASSQVASGAPYEQYF.

V usage is TRBV7-3 and J usage is TRBJ1-1; no definite D call. Germline V gene sequence: CDR1 SGHTA, CDR2 FQGTGA. The V end lost 4 bases, the J end lost 0 bases, and 12 bases lay between the germline ends. This CDR3 region has 15 residues. CDR3 protein: CASSSTSLMNTEAFF. CDR3 coding DNA: TGTGCCAGCAGCTCCACAAGTCTCATGAACACTGAAGCTTTCTTT.

This rearrangement joins TRBV5-4 to TRBJ2-5, with unresolved D. Trimming pared 1 base from V and 2 bases from J, leaving 9 bases between. Germline values: CDR1 SGHNT, CDR2 YYREEE (reference sequence). The CDR3 is made up of 14 amino acids. CDR3 amino acids: CASSLLGPQETQYF. In nucleotides, the CDR3 is TGTGCCAGCAGCTTGCTAGGTCCACAAGAGACCCAGTACTTC.

The genes are TRBV3-1 (or the pseudogene TRBV3-2) and TRBJ2-7; 7 nucleotides agree with TRBD1. With 4 bases clipped from V and 4 bases from J, the junction kept 10 bases outside the gene matches. The germline V gene encodes CDR1 LGHDT and CDR2 YNNKEL (reference sequence). The CDR3 has 15 residues. CDR3 coding DNA: TGTGCCAGCAGCCGCGCCGGGACAGCTAAATACGAGCAGTACTTC. Translation gives CASSRAGTAKYEQYF.

The chain's CDR3 is CASLSRYEQYF. The CDR3 bases are TGTGCCAGCCTCTCTCGTTACGAGCAGTACTTC. This chain connects TRBV28 to TRBJ2-7; D remains ambiguous. With 8 bases removed from V and 4 bases from J, the gap between germline ends came to 9 bases. CDR3 length equals 11 residues. The germline CDR1 and CDR2 sequences are MDHEN and SYDVKM.

This rearrangement joins TRBV7-2 to TRBJ2-7; D gene unclear. The CDR3 contains 15 residues. V was pared by 2 bases and J by 3 bases, with 14 bases between. Germline lookup yields CDR1 SGHTA and CDR2 FQGNSA. The CDR3 is CASSLSSAGFYEQYF. The CDR3 DNA follows: TGTGCCAGCAGCTTAAGTTCGGCAGGATTCTACGAGCAGTACTTC.

This chain joins TRBV30 and TRBJ1-1; 10 bases fit TRBD1. The germline gives CDR1 GTSNPN, CDR2 SVGIG (reference sequence). The CDR3 totals 15 residues. The trim removed 1 base at V and 2 bases at J, leaving 4 bases unmatched. CDR3 sequence (DNA): TGTGCCTGGAGTGGGGGGACAGGGGTTAACACTGAAGCTTTCTTT. Residues: CAWSGGTGVNTEAFF.

This rearrangement joins TRBV5-5 to TRBJ2-7; perhaps TRBD1 as D (5 bases). CDR1 is SGHKS and CDR2 is YYEKEE in the germline V gene (reference sequence). With 0 bases removed from V and 3 bases from J, the gap between germline ends came to 16 bases. CDR3 length: 16 amino acids. The CDR3 DNA sequence: TGTGCCAGCAGCTTGGTCTTGGGGCGAGTTAACTACGAGCAGTACTTC. Translated: CASSLVLGRVNYEQYF.

The chain carries TRBV5-1 and TRBJ2-2, with D possibly matching TRBD2 (5 bases). The CDR3 runs to 14 residues. The germline V gene encodes CDR1 SGHRS and CDR2 YFSETQ. V lost 2 bases and J lost 4, with 9 bases in between. Here the CDR3 DNA reads TGCGCCAGCAGCTTCATGGAGGTCACCGGGGAGCTGTTTTTT. Amino acids: CASSFMEVTGELFF.

The rearrangement uses TRBV9 and TRBJ1-6, with TRBD1 identical over 7 bases. The junction had 10 bases not matched to a gene; V was cut back by 6 bases and J by 7 bases. CDR1 is SGDLS, CDR2 YYNGEE, per germline. The CDR3 length is 15 residues. CDR3 coding DNA: TGTGCCAGCAAATTAGGAAGGGACAGCAATTCACCCCTCCACTTT. Translation gives CASKLGRDSNSPLHF.

The J gene is TRBJ1-1, the V gene TRBV7-8; no clear D gene. The germline V gene has CDR1 SGHVS and CDR2 FQNEAQ. This CDR3 has 16 residues. Trimming left V 5 bases short and J 0 bases short, with 16 bases between. DNA for the CDR3: TGTGCCAGCAGCCTAGGGTCAGGACTTATGAACACTGAAGCTTTCTTT. This codes for CASSLGSGLMNTEAFF.

This chain uses TRBV28 with TRBJ1-2; D unresolved. CDR3 size: 15 residues. V was shortened by 5 bases and J by 5 bases, with 18 bases between the two germline ends. In germline, CDR1 is MDHEN, CDR2 SYDVKM. CDR3 in amino acids: CASSPPDREWYGYTF. The CDR3 region has the DNA TGTGCCAGCAGTCCCCCTGACCGGGAGTGGTATGGCTACACCTTC.

The chain joins TRBV10-3 to TRBJ1-4; D is undetermined. Trimming took off 3 bases at V and 4 bases at J, with 15 bases between the two ends. CDR1 and CDR2 (germline): ENHRY, SYGVKD. The CDR3 is 16 amino acids. The CDR3 bases are TGTGCCATCAGTGACCCTACCCGCGGGAGTAATGAAAAACTGTTTTTT. Its protein product is CAISDPTRGSNEKLFF.

The CDR3 protein is CASSSFQGIGGEKLFF. CDR3 nucleotides: TGTGCCAGCAGTTCCTTCCAGGGGATCGGTGGTGAAAAACTGTTTTTT. The chain combines TRBV6-6 with TRBJ1-4; D might be TRBD1 (6 bases). The CDR3 sequence is 16 residues long. Germline V gene lookup returns CDR1 MNHNY and CDR2 SVGAGI (reference sequence). Trimming cost V 4 bases and J 7 bases, with 19 bases left between them.